This T cell receptor beta chain was identified in a study of blood T cell repertoires in COVID-19. Study background: Collection of acute and convalescent COVID-19 samples took place in the United States, Italy and Spain. T cells, B-cell-depleted T cells, or PBMCs provided the cDNA or gDNA that served as material.

Some clones are missing from TCRdb's copy, which holds only in-frame ones; the method was immunoSEQ multiplex PCR. The sample yields 250,000 to 300,000 clones, around 86% seen once. Trimming removed 5 bases at V and 11 bases at J, with 12 bases between. The CDR3 extends over 11 amino acids. Looked up from germline, CDR1 is SGHAT and CDR2 is FQNNGV. The origin of this receptor is a young man with active or convalescent COVID-19. The gene calls are TRBV11-2 and TRBJ1-1; no definite D call. Sequencing used peripheral blood. Written as DNA, the CDR3 is TGTGCCAGCAGCGCCAAGCGACTTGCTTTCTTT. This sequence encodes CASSAKRLAFF.